This entry features one T cell receptor (beta chain) sequence. Its antigen remains unknown. One end of the junction is discordant with germline, which a read error may explain. Other DNA sequences in the sample encode the same CDR3. It was focal radiation plus CTLA-4 blockade with ipilimumab that patients with chemo-refractory metastatic non-small-cell lung cancer received. Generated by immunoSEQ multiplex PCR, the TCRdb table keeps only in-frame clones and is missing some. In the table there are roughly 100,000 clones, under 90% of which are singletons. The data stem from a study of radiotherapy plus CTLA-4 blockade in lung cancer. Study-wide background: With roughly 30% of patients having disease control, objective responses were seen in 15% to 20%. Notes on the study in general: In blood, TCR clones derived from the tumor expanded after radiotherapy plus ipilimumab. Increased serum interferon-beta after radiation also reportedly predicted response strongly.

The material was peripheral blood, obtained from a patient treated with radiotherapy plus ipilimumab. This clonotype originated in a human donor with non-small cell lung cancer that progressed on radiotherapy plus ipilimumab. Some clones in this sample may be carry-over from other donors' samples.

This CDR3 is CASRDRVAAYEQYF. The CDR3 bases are TGTGCCAGCAGGGACAGGGTCGCAGCCTATGAGCAGTACTTC. The chain employs TRBV2 and TRBJ2-7; 8 bases match TRBD1. The CDR3 totals 14 residues. Germline CDR1 reads SNHLY; CDR2 reads FYNNEI.